The 32 T cell receptor beta chains given below trace back to one sample, sequenced in a study of blood T cell repertoires in COVID-19. The assay was immunoSEQ multiplex PCR, and TCRdb's table has in-frame clones only and misses some. This sample yields 130,000 or so clones, of which around 87% are seen a single time; more than 2% belongs to the top ten. The sample was peripheral blood. These receptors were collected from a man aged 70-80 years with active COVID-19.

The chain combines TRBV7-9 with TRBJ1-1, with D possibly being TRBD1 (6 bases). The germline V gene has CDR1 SEHNR and CDR2 FQNEAQ (reference sequence). The CDR3 contains 15 residues. V was clipped by 1 base and J by 2 bases, with 11 bases between them. DNA for the CDR3: TGTGCCAGCAGCTTAGTAGAACAGGGCAACACTGAAGCTTTCTTT. As protein: CASSLVEQGNTEAFF.

The J gene is TRBJ1-2, the V gene TRBV3-1 (or the pseudogene TRBV3-2); TRBD1 might be the D (6 bases). The ends were cut back, 2 bases at V and 3 bases at J, with 10 bases in the middle. The CDR3 totals 14 residues. Germline values: CDR1 LGHDT, CDR2 YNNKEL (reference sequence). The CDR3 nucleotides read TGTGCCAGCAGCCAATCGCCAGGGGACTATGGCTACACCTTC. It specifies CASSQSPGDYGYTF.

The chain combines TRBV7-9 with TRBJ1-6; D possibly corresponds to TRBD1 (5 bases). V lost 5 bases and J lost 9, with 11 bases in between. The CDR3 has 13 amino acids. The V gene's germline CDR1 is SEHNR and CDR2 FQNEAQ (reference sequence). The CDR3: CASSPDRVSPLHF. CDR3 DNA sequence: TGTGCCAGCAGCCCAGACAGAGTTTCACCCCTCCACTTT.

The chain is built from TRBV4-3 and TRBJ2-3; 8 bases map to TRBD2. Per germline, CDR1 LGHNA and CDR2 YSLEER. The trim removed 2 bases at V and 2 bases at J, leaving 6 bases unmatched. The CDR3 is made up of 16 amino acids. In DNA form, the CDR3 reads TGCGCCAGCAGCCAAAAGGACGGACTAGCCACAGATACGCAGTATTTT. It specifies CASSQKDGLATDTQYF.

This clone was seen only a few times. The V and J genes are TRBV7-2 and TRBJ2-5; D may be TRBD2 (6 bases). The CDR3 sequence is 15 residues long. The germline V and J ends were trimmed by 5 bases and 4 bases, with 17 bases remaining between them. CDR1 and CDR2 from the germline V gene are SGHTA and FQGNSA. CDR3 in DNA: TGTGCCAGCAGCAACGGGACTTTGAAAATAGAGACCCAGTACTTC. It yields the protein CASSNGTLKIETQYF. The variable domain in full, completed from reference TRBV7-2 and TRBJ2-5, reads GAGVSQSPSNKVTEKGKDVELRCDPISGHTALYWYRQSLGQGLEFLIYFQGNSAPDKSGLPSDRFSAERTGGSVSTLTIQRTQQEDSAVYLCASSNGTLKIETQYFGPGTRLLVL.

V is TRBV5-1 and J is TRBJ2-1; TRBD2 is a possible D gene (6 bases). The CDR3 loop spans 14 amino acids. Germline V gene lookup returns CDR1 SGHRS and CDR2 YFSETQ. V was pared by 4 bases and J by 7 bases, with 15 bases between. The CDR3 coding sequence is TGCGCCAGCAGCGGCCCCGGGACTCCAAATGAGCAGTTCTTC. Residues: CASSGPGTPNEQFF. Combining the CDR3 with reference TRBV5-1 and TRBJ2-1 gives the whole variable domain KAGVTQTPRYLIKTRGQQVTLSCSPISGHRSVSWYQQTPGQGLQFLFEYFSETQRNKGNFPGRFSGRQFSNSRSEMNVSTLELGDSALYLCASSGPGTPNEQFFGPGTRLTVL.

This sequence joins TRBV28 and TRBJ1-4; the D is unclear. The V gene lost 3 bases and the J gene lost 2 bases, with 7 bases spanning the gap. CDR3 length: 14 amino acids. Germline CDR1 MDHEN, CDR2 SYDVKM. The CDR3 sequence is CASSLGRTNEKLFF. CDR3 bases: TGTGCCAGCAGTTTGGGCAGGACTAATGAAAAACTGTTTTTT.

For this clone: A junction end diverges from the germline sequence, so it may reflect a read error. This chain joins TRBV16 and TRBJ2-2; 10 bases fit TRBD1. Germline assignment: CDR1 KGHSY and CDR2 FQNENV. The length of the CDR3 is 15 residues. The DNA of the CDR3 is TGTGCCAGCACCCAAGGGACAGGGGACACCGGGGAGCTGTTTTTT. Its protein product is CASTQGTGDTGELFF.

The chain is built from TRBV28 and TRBJ1-5; possible D gene TRBD1, 5 bases. Deletions cut 4 bases from V and 0 bases from J, with 13 bases between. Germline CDR1 is MDHEN and CDR2 is SYDVKM. The CDR3 runs 16 residues. This CDR3 reads CASSSGWGFSNQPQHF. CDR3 bases: TGTGCCAGCAGTTCAGGGTGGGGATTTAGCAATCAGCCCCAGCATTTT.

The CDR3 loop reads CASRTGGTDSYNEQFF. CDR3 in DNA: TGCGCCAGCAGAACGGGGGGGACAGACTCCTACAATGAGCAGTTCTTC. V usage is TRBV5-1 and J usage is TRBJ2-1; possibly TRBD2 for D (8 bases). The CDR3 covers 16 residues. Trimming stripped 5 bases from V and 0 bases from J, with 15 bases between. Per the germline V gene, CDR1 is SGHRS and CDR2 is YFSETQ.

This chain connects TRBV19 to TRBJ1-1; 8 positions match TRBD1. J gave up 5 bases and V 1 base, and 9 bases lay outside the gene matches. The CDR3 totals 16 residues. Germline-derived CDR1 and CDR2 are LNHDA and SQIVND (reference sequence). The CDR3 sequence is CASSIGSGGAKTEAFF. The CDR3 nucleotides are TGTGCCAGTAGTATAGGCTCAGGGGGCGCGAAGACTGAAGCTTTCTTT.

The CDR3 region is CASSLQRTGLRGHIQYF. CDR3 coding DNA: TGTGCCAGCAGTCTTCAAAGGACAGGTCTACGGGGACACATTCAGTACTTC. This chain uses TRBV28 with TRBJ2-4; the match to TRBD1 covers 7 bases. The CDR3 covers 17 residues. With 5 bases clipped from V and 8 bases from J, the junction kept 18 bases outside the gene matches. Germline CDR1 reads MDHEN; CDR2 reads SYDVKM.

This rearrangement joins TRBV28 to TRBJ1-2, with 9 bases matching TRBD1. The junction had 4 bases not matched to a gene; V was cut back by 6 bases and J by 5 bases. Looked up from germline, CDR1 is MDHEN and CDR2 is SYDVKM. The CDR3 has 13 amino acids. The CDR3 DNA sequence: TGTGCCAGCAGACACGACAGGGGGTATGGCTACACCTTC. Translated: CASRHDRGYGYTF.

This chain links TRBV24-1 with TRBJ2-3, with 14 bases lining up with TRBD2. There are 18 residues in the CDR3. Trimming at V came to 1 base and at J to 6 bases, leaving 8 bases not matched to a gene. CDR1 KGHDR and CDR2 SFDVKD come from the germline V gene. The CDR3 reads CATSDFGGLAGESDTQYF. The CDR3 nucleotides read TGTGCCACCAGTGATTTCGGGGGACTAGCGGGAGAAAGTGATACGCAGTATTTT.

The rearrangement joins TRBV28 to TRBJ1-2; D unclear. The CDR3 is made up of 14 amino acids. V lost 4 bases to trimming and J lost 8 bases, with 17 bases between them. Germline CDR1 is MDHEN and CDR2 is SYDVKM. For the CDR3, the DNA is TGTGCCAGCAGTTCCGGGAGCCCTAAGAAGGGCTACACCTTC. Protein: CASSSGSPKKGYTF.

This clone was counted between two and nine times. The J gene is TRBJ1-1, the V gene TRBV6-5, with no clear D. V gave up 6 bases and J gave up 5 bases, with 10 bases separating them. CDR1 and CDR2 (germline): MNHEY, SVGAGI. This CDR3 spans 12 amino acids. DNA of the CDR3: TGTGCCAGCAGCGTAGGAGGGACTGAAGCTTTCTTT. It codes for CASSVGGTEAFF.

The chain combines TRBV19 with TRBJ1-5, with D unclear. V was trimmed by 1 base and J by 5 bases, leaving 12 bases between them. Germline V CDR1 and CDR2: LNHDA, SQIVND (reference sequence). This CDR3 region has 15 residues. In DNA form, the CDR3 reads TGTGCCAGTAGTATAGGGACTTCTAGAGATCAGCCCCAGCATTTT. Amino acids: CASSIGTSRDQPQHF.

The chain employs TRBV10-2 and TRBJ2-2, with a possible D match to TRBD1 (6 bases). This CDR3 contains 15 residues. Germline-derived CDR1 and CDR2 are WSHSY and SAAADI. Trimming left V 7 bases short and J 0 bases short, with 12 bases between. CDR3 sequence reads: CASTPGTSNTGELFF. As DNA, the CDR3 is TGCGCCAGCACCCCCGGGACATCGAACACCGGGGAGCTGTTTTTT.

CDR3 in amino acids: CASSLAGTGELFF. Here the CDR3 DNA reads TGTGCCAGCAGTTTGGCGGGGACCGGGGAGCTGTTTTTT. The rearrangement links TRBV28 to TRBJ2-2; possible D gene TRBD2, 6 bases. Germline V gives CDR1 MDHEN, CDR2 SYDVKM. CDR3 length equals 13 residues. Trimming cost V 3 bases and J 5 bases, with 7 bases left between them.

The chain recombines TRBV28 with TRBJ1-2; TRBD1 agrees at 12 bases. V shed 4 bases, J shed 8 bases, and the junction held 11 bases outside the gene matches. This CDR3 is 16 amino acids long. CDR1 is MDHEN and CDR2 is SYDVKM in the germline V gene. CDR3 bases: TGTGCCAGCAGTTCCCCGTCGGGACAGGGGGCGAGAGGCTACACCTTC. It codes for CASSSPSGQGARGYTF.

The rearrangement joins TRBV7-2 to TRBJ2-3; TRBD2 aligns across 12 bases. The V and J ends lost 5 bases and 5 bases, in that order; junction bases with no gene match: 8. The CDR3 has 16 amino acids. Germline values: CDR1 SGHTA, CDR2 FQGNSA. CDR3 protein: CASSPRLAGAGDTQYF. The DNA of the CDR3 is TGTGCCAGCAGCCCGCGACTAGCGGGGGCCGGAGATACGCAGTATTTT.

In this sample, this clone turned up once. The chain recombines TRBV9 with TRBJ2-2; TRBD2 aligns across 9 bases. Trimming took 1 base from V and 7 from J; bases not matched to a gene: 8. The CDR3 loop spans 16 amino acids. Germline CDR1 reads SGDLS; CDR2 reads YYNGEE. The CDR3 bases are TGTGCCAGCAGCGTAAGCGCGGGAGGGCCAGACGGGGAGCTGTTTTTT. Amino acids: CASSVSAGGPDGELFF.

This chain links TRBV7-2 with TRBJ1-4; D perhaps matches TRBD1 (5 bases). The CDR3 is 14 residues long. The V gene lost 3 bases and the J gene lost 5 bases, with 10 bases spanning the gap. Germline CDR1 and CDR2: SGHTA and FQGNSA. CDR3 DNA sequence: TGTGCCAGCAGCTTGGCGGGACCGAATGAAAAACTGTTTTTT. Protein product: CASSLAGPNEKLFF. The complete variable domain, with remaining parts taken from reference TRBV7-2 and TRBJ1-4, reads GAGVSQSPSNKVTEKGKDVELRCDPISGHTALYWYRQSLGQGLEFLIYFQGNSAPDKSGLPSDRFSAERTGGSVSTLTIQRTQQEDSAVYLCASSLAGPNEKLFFGSGTQLSVL.

This chain connects TRBV6-1 to TRBJ2-7; 8 nucleotides line up with TRBD1. V gave up 2 bases and J gave up 5 bases; unmatched junction bases: 2. The CDR3 is made up of 13 amino acids. Germline V gene data show CDR1 as MNHNS and CDR2 as SASEGT. CDR3 coding DNA: TGTGCCAGCAGTGAACAGGGGGCCCACGAGCAGTACTTC. Translated: CASSEQGAHEQYF.

The chain has TRBV2 and TRBJ2-1, with TRBD1 as a possible D gene (6 bases). V lost 5 bases and J 3 bases, leaving 11 bases between the germline ends. The germline V gene has CDR1 SNHLY and CDR2 FYNNEI. This CDR3 is 14 amino acids long. The CDR3 sequence is CASSPAGDYNEQFF. The CDR3 DNA follows: TGTGCCAGCAGTCCCGCAGGGGACTACAATGAGCAGTTCTTC.

The chain employs TRBV7-9 and TRBJ2-3; 9 nucleotides line up with TRBD1. V trimming: 2 bases; J trimming: 3 bases; junction bases outside the gene matches: 6. The CDR3 is 16 amino acids. Germline V gene lookup returns CDR1 SEHNR and CDR2 FQNEAQ (reference sequence). The CDR3 DNA reads TGTGCCAGCAGCTTAATAGACAGGGGGAAAACAGATACGCAGTATTTT. Translated: CASSLIDRGKTDTQYF.

The genes are TRBV3-1 (or the pseudogene TRBV3-2) and TRBJ2-7; D is uncertain. V lost 9 bases and J 9 bases, leaving 18 bases between the germline ends. The V gene's germline CDR1 is LGHDT and CDR2 YNNKEL (reference sequence). This CDR3 region has 12 residues. The CDR3 sequence is CASGSLLRGQYF. DNA for the CDR3: TGTGCCAGTGGCAGCCTTCTACGAGGGCAGTACTTC.

This chain links TRBV3-1 (or the pseudogene TRBV3-2) with TRBJ1-5, with TRBD1 identical over 9 bases. Trimming at V came to 1 base and at J to 3 bases, leaving 1 base not matched to a gene. There are 15 residues in the CDR3. Germline CDR1 LGHDT, CDR2 YNNKEL (reference sequence). The CDR3 bases are TGTGCCAGCAGCCAAGGGGACAGGGACAATCAGCCCCAGCATTTT. Its protein product is CASSQGDRDNQPQHF.

The V and J genes are TRBV5-1 and TRBJ1-2, with a possible D match to TRBD1 (6 bases). The ends were cut back, 2 bases at V and 8 bases at J, with 13 bases in the middle. The CDR3 sequence is 13 residues long. Germline V gene sequence: CDR1 SGHRS, CDR2 YFSETQ. CDR3 sequence reads: CASSFRGAEGYTF. DNA of the CDR3: TGCGCCAGCAGCTTTCGGGGGGCGGAGGGCTACACCTTC.

This rearrangement joins TRBV7-9 to TRBJ2-7; D is uncertain. V was clipped by 0 bases and J by 3 bases, with 9 bases between them. The CDR3 has 14 amino acids. CDR1 SEHNR and CDR2 FQNEAQ come from the germline V gene (reference sequence). CDR3 amino acids: CASSLAVLSYEQYF. CDR3 DNA sequence: TGTGCCAGCAGCTTAGCGGTACTTAGCTACGAGCAGTACTTC.

This chain connects TRBV10-1 to TRBJ1-1, with D perhaps matching TRBD1 (6 bases). Trimming removed 0 bases from V and 3 bases from J, with 8 bases in between. The CDR3 extends over 14 amino acids. CDR1 WNHNN and CDR2 SYGVQD come from the germline V gene (reference sequence). The CDR3, as DNA: TGCGCCAGCAGTGAGTCGCAGGGGCACACTGAAGCTTTCTTT. Translating gives CASSESQGHTEAFF.

The V gene is TRBV27, the J gene TRBJ2-1, with 8 bases fitting TRBD1. With V trimmed by 4 bases and J by 6 bases, 8 bases remained unmatched. The CDR3 contains 15 residues. CDR1 is MNHEY and CDR2 is SMNVEV in the germline V gene (reference sequence). Written as DNA, the CDR3 is TGTGCCAGCAGTTCCCGACAGGGGTACGGCAATGAGCAGTTCTTC. Translated, it gives CASSSRQGYGNEQFF.